These 23 T cell receptor beta chains came from one sample sequenced in a study of regulatory T cells in long-lasting Graves disease. Investigators prepared the TCR beta libraries by applying iRepertoire HTBI primers and Arm-PCR of CDR3 regions. Via MiXCR, TCRdb re-called the multiplex PCR reads, giving one row per CDR3 protein. The table lists 410,000 or so distinct CDR3 sequences, more than 13% of them singletons. The time point here: newly diagnosed GD, antithyroid drugs for less than 3 months. TCR sequences were obtained from RNA taken from PBMCs. The data were also submitted as part of a second study, on T cells in Graves' hyperthyroidism and ophthalmopathy.

The sample here was peripheral blood mononuclear cells (PBMCs), taken at new diagnosis, from a patient treated with antithyroid drugs. These receptors were collected from a woman aged 25 to 45 with Graves disease.

This clonotype was recorded a few times. The CDR3 DNA sequence: TGCGCCAGCAGCCAGAAGCCGGCAGGGGGCGACTATGGCTACACCTTC. Amino acids: CASSQKPAGGDYGYTF. This chain connects TRBV4-1 to TRBJ1-2; 8 nucleotides align to TRBD1. V was clipped by 3 bases and J by 3 bases; unmatched bases: 9. The CDR3 length is 16 residues. Germline V CDR1 and CDR2: MGHRA, YSYEKL.

This clonotype was counted ten times or more. The CDR3 reads CASRPRLADNTGELFF. DNA for the CDR3: TGTGCCAGCAGGCCGAGACTAGCGGACAACACCGGGGAGCTGTTTTTT. The chain carries TRBV28 and TRBJ2-2; TRBD2 matches at 9 bases. The CDR3 has 16 amino acids. The V segment lost 6 bases and the J segment 2 bases; nucleotides outside the gene matches: 7. Germline V gene lookup returns CDR1 MDHEN and CDR2 SYDVKM.

This rearrangement joins TRBV24-1 to TRBJ1-1, with TRBD1 matching over 7 bases. CDR3 size: 13 residues. Germline CDR1 KGHDR, CDR2 SFDVKD. Trimming removed 9 bases from V and 5 bases from J; junction bases left unmatched: 8. The DNA of the CDR3 is TGTGCCACCGCACAGGGGAGGGAAACTGAAGCTTTCTTT. This codes for CATAQGRETEAFF.

This clonotype was counted many times. The CDR3: CASGLATGGADEQYF. The DNA of the CDR3 is TGTGCTAGTGGTTTGGCCACGGGGGGGGCGGACGAGCAGTACTTC. This chain joins TRBV12-5 and TRBJ2-7, with 8 bases fitting TRBD2. The germline V gene encodes CDR1 LGHNT and CDR2 FRNRAP. The CDR3 totals 15 residues. Trimming cost V 1 base and J 5 bases; bases outside gene matches: 7.

The chain has TRBV12-3 or TRBV12-4 and TRBJ2-3, with unresolved D. There are 17 residues in the CDR3. The CDR3 sequence is CGTSDPRSGFVTDTQYF. The CDR3, as DNA: TGTGGCACCAGTGATCCCCGATCAGGTTTTGTCACAGATACGCAGTATTTT.

The table lists this clonotype with a count of one. This could be a read error, since a much larger clone is one nucleotide away. The rearrangement joins TRBV6-2 or TRBV6-3 to TRBJ1-1, with D uncertain. The CDR3 is 13 amino acids. V was cut by 2 bases and J by 9 bases, with 13 bases left in between. Germline loops: CDR1 MNHEY, CDR2 SVGEGT. The CDR3 loop reads CASSYGKARQAFF. The CDR3 DNA reads as TGTGCCAGCAGTTACGGCAAGGCCAGACAAGCTTTCTTT.

This clonotype was picked up many times. This rearrangement joins TRBV6-5 to TRBJ2-5, with TRBD2 matching 8 bases. With V trimmed by 0 bases and J by 4 bases, 10 bases remained unmatched. The CDR3 has 17 residues. The germline V gene has CDR1 MNHEY and CDR2 SVGAGI. DNA of the CDR3: TGTGCCAGCAGTTACTCTACTAGCGGAGATACGCGAGAGACCCAGTACTTC. It specifies CASSYSTSGDTRETQYF.

This clonotype was detected a few times. V gene TRBV7-3 combines with J gene TRBJ2-1; D may be TRBD2 (5 bases). The CDR3 runs 15 residues. Trimming left V 2 bases short and J 6 bases short, with 14 bases between. CDR1 and CDR2 (germline): SGHTA, FQGTGA. CDR3 sequence: CASSLDRRRANEQFF. CDR3 nucleotide sequence: TGTGCCAGCAGCTTAGATCGGCGGCGGGCCAATGAGCAGTTCTTC.

The table lists this clonotype with many counts. The V gene is TRBV6-2 or TRBV6-3, the J gene TRBJ1-1; 7 nucleotides line up with TRBD1. The germline V gene has CDR1 MNHEY and CDR2 SVGEGT. V was clipped by 0 bases and J by 5 bases; unmatched bases: 12. The CDR3 is 17 amino acids. The CDR3 loop reads CASSYSPYRQGGTEAFF. The CDR3 nucleotides read TGTGCCAGCAGTTACTCACCATACCGACAGGGTGGGACTGAAGCTTTCTTT.

The chain joins TRBV6-5 to TRBJ1-1; 10 bases line up with TRBD1. Germline V CDR1 and CDR2: MNHEY, SVGAGI. With 0 bases clipped from V and 3 bases from J, the junction kept 1 base outside the gene matches. The CDR3 is 15 residues long. In nucleotides, the CDR3 is TGTGCCAGCAGTTACTCGGACAGGGGGTACACTGAAGCTTTCTTT. It encodes CASSYSDRGYTEAFF.

This clonotype was found a few times. J is TRBJ2-7 and V is TRBV25-1; possibly TRBD1 or TRBD2 for D (5 bases each). V was clipped by 6 bases and J by 4 bases, with 19 bases between them. From germline, CDR1 is MGHDK and CDR2 SYGVNS. The CDR3 contains 15 residues. In DNA, the CDR3 is TGTGCCAGCAGCGCCACGAGGGGCAGGGTGTACGAGCAGTACTTC. Residues: CASSATRGRVYEQYF.

There are a few counts of this clonotype. The V and J genes are TRBV12-3 or TRBV12-4 and TRBJ1-2, with D tentatively TRBD1 (6 bases). This CDR3 has 14 residues. V lost 7 bases to trimming and J lost 1 base, with 13 bases between them. The CDR3 DNA follows: TGTGCCAGCACTTGGGGAGGGGGTAACTATGGCTACACCTTC. Encoded protein: CASTWGGGNYGYTF.

This clonotype has only a few counts. The chain uses TRBV10-1 and TRBJ2-3; possibly TRBD1 for D (5 bases). Germline V gene sequence: CDR1 WNHNN, CDR2 SYGVQD (reference sequence). V was trimmed by 6 bases and J by 4 bases, leaving 11 bases between them. CDR3 length equals 13 residues. CDR3 protein: CASRARAADTQYF. Written as DNA, the CDR3 is TGCGCCAGCAGGGCCAGGGCGGCAGATACGCAGTATTTT.

This chain uses TRBV4-1 with TRBJ2-4; tentative D call: TRBD2 (6 bases). CDR3 size: 17 residues. Germline loops: CDR1 MGHRA, CDR2 YSYEKL. Trimming took 4 bases from V and 8 from J, leaving 24 bases between them. In nucleotides, the CDR3 is TGCGCCAGCAGCCTTATATTGGGGGGACTCCCCGCGGACATTCAGTACTTC. It codes for CASSLILGGLPADIQYF.

The chain employs TRBV5-1 and TRBJ2-2, with D perhaps being TRBD1 or TRBD2 (6 bases each). Germline loops: CDR1 SGHRS, CDR2 YFSETQ. The length of the CDR3 is 14 residues. V gave up 4 bases and J gave up 6 bases, with 13 bases separating them. The CDR3 loop reads CASSPAGEAGELFF. The DNA of the CDR3 is TGCGCCAGCAGCCCAGCAGGGGAGGCCGGGGAGCTGTTTTTT.

This chain connects TRBV4-1 to TRBJ2-7, with TRBD1 identical over 10 bases. Germline CDR1 MGHRA, CDR2 YSYEKL. The CDR3 covers 15 residues. Trimming cost V 5 bases and J 5 bases; bases outside gene matches: 9. The CDR3 here is CASSFRDRGIDEQYF. CDR3 DNA: TGCGCCAGCAGCTTCAGGGACAGGGGAATTGACGAGCAGTACTTC.

This clonotype was recorded at least ten times. The genes are TRBV12-5 and TRBJ1-2, with D possibly being TRBD1 (5 bases). Germline CDR1 LGHNT, CDR2 FRNRAP. CDR3 length: 12 amino acids. V lost 5 bases and J 7 bases, leaving 11 bases between the germline ends. The CDR3 DNA sequence: TGTGCTAGTGGTCCCGGGACTCTTGGCTACACCTTC. It is translated as CASGPGTLGYTF.

This rearrangement joins TRBV12-3 or TRBV12-4 to TRBJ2-7; 11 bases fit TRBD2. The CDR3 totals 16 residues. With 7 bases clipped from V and 5 bases from J, the junction kept 13 bases outside the gene matches. This chain's CDR3 is CASTLSGRVLLDEQYF. The CDR3 DNA reads as TGTGCCAGCACCCTTAGCGGGAGGGTCCTCCTGGACGAGCAGTACTTC.

The chain combines TRBV11-2 with TRBJ1-3; the D gene is possibly TRBD1 (5 bases). This CDR3 is 15 amino acids long. Trimming left V 1 base short and J 4 bases short, with 11 bases between. Germline CDR1 and CDR2: SGHAT and FQNNGV. Written as DNA, the CDR3 is TGTGCCAGCAGCTTAGCGGGGGGAAACGGAAACACCATATATTTT. It yields the protein CASSLAGGNGNTIYF.

This chain connects TRBV12-3 or TRBV12-4 to TRBJ2-1; the match to TRBD1 covers 9 bases. V gave up 2 bases and J gave up 9 bases; unmatched junction bases: 5. This CDR3 is 14 amino acids long. This CDR3 is CASSLWDRESEQFF. CDR3 DNA: TGTGCCAGCAGTTTATGGGACAGGGAGAGTGAGCAGTTCTTC.

This clonotype was observed at least ten times. This chain connects TRBV6-1 to TRBJ2-5; D is unresolved. The length of the CDR3 is 12 residues. Germline-derived CDR1 and CDR2 are MNHNS and SASEGT. The V gene lost 6 bases and the J gene lost 4 bases, with 9 bases spanning the gap. The CDR3 DNA reads as TGTGCCAGCAGAGTCCCACCAGAGACCCAGTACTTC. It yields the protein CASRVPPETQYF.

This chain links TRBV9 with TRBJ1-2; the D is unclear. There are 16 residues in the CDR3. The germline V gene encodes CDR1 SGDLS and CDR2 YYNGEE. The V and J ends lost 4 bases and 4 bases respectively, with 20 bases between them. CDR3 sequence reads: CASSPQPSPELYGYTF. CDR3 coding DNA: TGTGCCAGCAGCCCCCAACCGAGTCCCGAACTCTATGGCTACACCTTC.

V and J are TRBV4-1 and TRBJ2-1, with a tentative D call TRBD2 (6 bases). CDR3 size: 15 residues. Trimming left V 4 bases short and J 6 bases short, with 16 bases between. Germline CDR1 and CDR2: MGHRA and YSYEKL. The DNA for the CDR3 is TGCGCCAGCAGCCCAGAGGGGACTTATAGCAATGAGCAGTTCTTC. It translates to CASSPEGTYSNEQFF.